This T cell receptor (beta chain) was documented in a study of cytomegalovirus exposure and HLA in healthy donors. Study conclusions and caveats: Analysis performed later showed TCR beta chains linked to HLA being more clonally expanded than equally common others.

V was shortened by 7 bases and J by 1 base, with 7 bases between the two germline ends. CDR1 SGHRS and CDR2 YFSETQ come from the germline V gene. This CDR3 is built from 12 residues. A word on this clone: Its specificity is unknown.

A multiplex PCR was run with 60 Vbeta primers and 13 Jbeta primers. The repertoire was sequenced with immunoSEQ multiplex PCR; TCRdb's copy has only in-frame clones and lacks some. The table has about 140,000 clones, approximately 85% seen once. The V call is TRBV5-1, the J call TRBJ2-3; D ambiguous. This receptor was obtained from a woman in her thirties or forties in good health and CMV-seronegative. The sample comprised PBMCs. The CDR3 reads CASGPGTDTQYF. For the CDR3, the DNA is TGCGCCAGCGGGCCGGGCACAGATACGCAGTATTTT.